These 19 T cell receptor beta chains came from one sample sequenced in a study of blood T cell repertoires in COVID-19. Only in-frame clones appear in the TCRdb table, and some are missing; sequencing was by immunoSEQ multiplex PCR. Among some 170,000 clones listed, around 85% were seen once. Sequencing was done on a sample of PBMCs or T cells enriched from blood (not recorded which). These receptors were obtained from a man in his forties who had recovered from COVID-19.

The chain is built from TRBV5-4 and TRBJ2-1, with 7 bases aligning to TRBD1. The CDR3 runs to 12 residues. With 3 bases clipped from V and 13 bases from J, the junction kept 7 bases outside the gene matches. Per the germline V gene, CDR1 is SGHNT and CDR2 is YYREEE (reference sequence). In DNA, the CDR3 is TGTGCCAGCAGCTCCCCGACAGGGCTCCAGTTCTTC. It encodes CASSSPTGLQFF.

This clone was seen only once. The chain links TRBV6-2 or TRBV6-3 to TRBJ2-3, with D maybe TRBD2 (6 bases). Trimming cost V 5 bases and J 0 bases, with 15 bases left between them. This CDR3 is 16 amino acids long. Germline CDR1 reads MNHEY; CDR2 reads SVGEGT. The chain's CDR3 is CASSGLGGGSTDTQYF. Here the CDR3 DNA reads TGTGCCAGCAGTGGCTTGGGGGGAGGAAGCACAGATACGCAGTATTTT.

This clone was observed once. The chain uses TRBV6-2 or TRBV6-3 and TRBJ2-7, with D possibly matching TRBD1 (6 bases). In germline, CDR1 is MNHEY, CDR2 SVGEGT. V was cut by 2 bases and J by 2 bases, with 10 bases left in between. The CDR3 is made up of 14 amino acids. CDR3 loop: CASSYGTNTYEQYF. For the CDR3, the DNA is TGTGCCAGCAGTTACGGGACAAACACCTACGAGCAGTACTTC.

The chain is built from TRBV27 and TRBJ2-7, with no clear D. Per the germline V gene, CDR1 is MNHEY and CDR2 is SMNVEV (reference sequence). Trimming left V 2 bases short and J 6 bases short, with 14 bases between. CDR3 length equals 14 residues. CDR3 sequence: CASSLRSGRIEQYF. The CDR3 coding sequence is TGTGCCAGCAGTTTACGCTCAGGTCGGATCGAGCAGTACTTC.

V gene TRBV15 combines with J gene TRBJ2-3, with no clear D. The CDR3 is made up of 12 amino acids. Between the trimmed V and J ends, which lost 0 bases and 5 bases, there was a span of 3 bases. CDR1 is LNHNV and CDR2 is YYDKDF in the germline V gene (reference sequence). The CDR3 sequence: CATSRDIDTQYF. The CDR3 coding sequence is TGTGCCACCAGCAGAGATATAGATACGCAGTATTTT.

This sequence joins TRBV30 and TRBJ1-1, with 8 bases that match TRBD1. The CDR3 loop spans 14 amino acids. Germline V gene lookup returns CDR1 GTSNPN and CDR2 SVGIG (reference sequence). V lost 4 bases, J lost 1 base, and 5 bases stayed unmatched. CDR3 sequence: CAWIAGTGNTEAFF. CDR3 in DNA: TGTGCCTGGATCGCCGGGACAGGGAACACTGAAGCTTTCTTT.

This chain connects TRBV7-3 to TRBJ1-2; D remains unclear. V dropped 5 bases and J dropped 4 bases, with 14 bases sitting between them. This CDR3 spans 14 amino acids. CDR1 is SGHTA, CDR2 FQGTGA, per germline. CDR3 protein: CASSPQGTGYGYTF. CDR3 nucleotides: TGTGCCAGCAGCCCCCAAGGCACGGGCTATGGCTACACCTTC. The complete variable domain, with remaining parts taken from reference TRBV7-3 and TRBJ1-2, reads GAGVSQTPSNKVTEKGKYVELRCDPISGHTALYWYRQSLGQGPEFLIYFQGTGAADDSGLPNDRFFAVRPEGSVSTLKIQRTERGDSAVYLCASSPQGTGYGYTFGSGTRLTVV.

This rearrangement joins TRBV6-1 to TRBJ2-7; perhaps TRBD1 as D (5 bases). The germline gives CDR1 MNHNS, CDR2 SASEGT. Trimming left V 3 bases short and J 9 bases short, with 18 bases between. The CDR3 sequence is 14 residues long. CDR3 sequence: CASSDSQRTDRQYF. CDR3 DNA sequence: TGTGCCAGCAGTGATTCCCAACGAACTGACAGGCAGTACTTC.

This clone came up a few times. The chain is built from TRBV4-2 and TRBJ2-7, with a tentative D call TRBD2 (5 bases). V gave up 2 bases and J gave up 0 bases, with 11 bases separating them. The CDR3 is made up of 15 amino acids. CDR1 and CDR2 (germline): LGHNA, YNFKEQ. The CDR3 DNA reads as TGTGCCAGCAGCCAATCGCTAGCCAACTCCTACGAGCAGTACTTC. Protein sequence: CASSQSLANSYEQYF.

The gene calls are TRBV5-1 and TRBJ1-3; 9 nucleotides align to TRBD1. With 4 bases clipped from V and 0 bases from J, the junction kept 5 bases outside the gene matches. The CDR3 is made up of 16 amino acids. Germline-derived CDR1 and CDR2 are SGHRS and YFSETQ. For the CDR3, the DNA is TGCGCCAGCAGCAGGACAGGGGCATACTCTGGAAACACCATATATTTT. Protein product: CASSRTGAYSGNTIYF.

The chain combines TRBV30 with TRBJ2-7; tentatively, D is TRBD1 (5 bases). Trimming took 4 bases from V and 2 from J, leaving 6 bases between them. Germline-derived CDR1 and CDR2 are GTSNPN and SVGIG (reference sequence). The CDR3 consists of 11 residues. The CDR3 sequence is CAWKGPYEQYF. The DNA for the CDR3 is TGTGCCTGGAAGGGGCCCTACGAGCAGTACTTC.

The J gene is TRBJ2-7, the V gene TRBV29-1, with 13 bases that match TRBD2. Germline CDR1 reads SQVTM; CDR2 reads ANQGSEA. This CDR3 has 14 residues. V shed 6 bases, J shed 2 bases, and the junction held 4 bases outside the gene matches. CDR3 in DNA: TGCAGCGTAGGACTAGCGGGAGTGCCCTACGAGCAGTACTTC. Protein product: CSVGLAGVPYEQYF.

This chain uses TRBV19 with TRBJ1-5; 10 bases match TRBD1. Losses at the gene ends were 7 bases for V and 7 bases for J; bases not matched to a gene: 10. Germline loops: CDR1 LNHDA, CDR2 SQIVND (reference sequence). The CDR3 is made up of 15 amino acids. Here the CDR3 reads CASTTGGSPGQPQHF. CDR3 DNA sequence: TGTGCCAGTACGACAGGGGGCAGCCCTGGGCAGCCCCAGCATTTT.

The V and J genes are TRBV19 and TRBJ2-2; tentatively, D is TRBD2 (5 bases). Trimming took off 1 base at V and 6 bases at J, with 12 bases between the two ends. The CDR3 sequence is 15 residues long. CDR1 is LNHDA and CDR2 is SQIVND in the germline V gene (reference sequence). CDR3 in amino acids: CASSIGRRGSGELFF. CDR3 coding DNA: TGTGCCAGTAGTATAGGGCGAAGAGGGTCCGGGGAGCTGTTTTTT.

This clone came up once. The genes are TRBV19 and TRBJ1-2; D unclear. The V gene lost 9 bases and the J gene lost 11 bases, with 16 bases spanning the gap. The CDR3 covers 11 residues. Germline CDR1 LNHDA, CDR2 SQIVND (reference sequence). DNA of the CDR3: TGTGCCAGCCTTTTAGACACGAGATACACCTTC. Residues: CASLLDTRYTF.

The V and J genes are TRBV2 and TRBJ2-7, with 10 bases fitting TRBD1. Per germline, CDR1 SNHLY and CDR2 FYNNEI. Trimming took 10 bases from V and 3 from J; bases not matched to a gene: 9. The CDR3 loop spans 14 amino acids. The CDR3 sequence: CAILKGDRGYEQYF. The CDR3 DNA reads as TGTGCCATCCTGAAAGGGGACAGGGGCTACGAGCAGTACTTC.

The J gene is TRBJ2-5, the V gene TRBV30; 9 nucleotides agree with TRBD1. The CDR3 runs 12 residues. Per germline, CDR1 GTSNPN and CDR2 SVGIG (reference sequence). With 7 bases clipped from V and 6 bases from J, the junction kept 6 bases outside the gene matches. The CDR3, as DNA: TGTGCCTCCTCGACAGGGGGGCAGACCCAGTACTTC. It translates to CASSTGGQTQYF. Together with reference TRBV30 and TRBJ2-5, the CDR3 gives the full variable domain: SQTIHQWPATLVQPVGSPLSLECTVEGTSNPNLYWYRQAAGRGLQLLFYSVGIGQISSEVPQNLSASRPQDRQFILSSKKLLLSDSGFYLCASSTGGQTQYFGPGTRLLVL.

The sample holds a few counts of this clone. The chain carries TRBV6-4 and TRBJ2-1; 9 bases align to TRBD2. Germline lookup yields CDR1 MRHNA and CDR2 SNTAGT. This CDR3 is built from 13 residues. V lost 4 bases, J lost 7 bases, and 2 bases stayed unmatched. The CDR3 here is CASSVLAGNEQFF. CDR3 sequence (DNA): TGTGCCAGCAGTGTGCTAGCGGGAAATGAGCAGTTCTTC.

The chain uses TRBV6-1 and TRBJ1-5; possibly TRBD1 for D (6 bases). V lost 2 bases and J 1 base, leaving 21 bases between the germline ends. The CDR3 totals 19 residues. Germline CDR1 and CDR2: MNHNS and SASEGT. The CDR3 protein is CASSERWAGDKLSNQPQHF. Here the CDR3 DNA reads TGTGCCAGCAGTGAAAGGTGGGCAGGGGACAAGCTGAGCAATCAGCCCCAGCATTTT.